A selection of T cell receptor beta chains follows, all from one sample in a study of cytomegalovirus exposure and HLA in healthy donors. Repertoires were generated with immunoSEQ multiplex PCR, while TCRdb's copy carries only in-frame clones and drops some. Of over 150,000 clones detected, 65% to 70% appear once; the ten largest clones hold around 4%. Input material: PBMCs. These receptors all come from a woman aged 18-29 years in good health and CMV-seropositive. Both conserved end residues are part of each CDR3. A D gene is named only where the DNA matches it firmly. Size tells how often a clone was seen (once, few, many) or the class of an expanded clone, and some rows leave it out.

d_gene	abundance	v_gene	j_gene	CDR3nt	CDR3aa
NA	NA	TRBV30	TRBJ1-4	TGTGCCTGGAGTAGAGCGTGGCTGTATGAAAAACTGTTTTTT	CAWSRAWLYEKLFF
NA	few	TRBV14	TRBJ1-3	TGTGCCAGCAGCGTGATGAGCTCTGGAAACACCATATATTTT	CASSVMSSGNTIYF
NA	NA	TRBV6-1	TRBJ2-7	TGTGCCAGCAGTGAAGGGGTCCGGTTCGGGTACGAGCAGTACTTC	CASSEGVRFGYEQYF
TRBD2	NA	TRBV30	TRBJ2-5	TGTGCCTGGAGTGTACGGGGGGATGTGCAGTACTTC	CAWSVRGDVQYF
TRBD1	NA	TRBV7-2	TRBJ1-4	TGTGCCAGCAGCTTGGCCGGACAGGGGGAAAAACTGTTTTTT	CASSLAGQGEKLFF
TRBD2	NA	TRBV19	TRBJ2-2	TGTGCCAGTAGACTAGCGGTGAACACCGGGGAGCTGTTTTTT	CASRLAVNTGELFF
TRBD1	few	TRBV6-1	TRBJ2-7	TGTGCCAGCGGAAGGACAGGGTCCTCCTACGAGCAGTACTTC	CASGRTGSSYEQYF
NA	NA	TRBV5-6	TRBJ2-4	TGTGCCAGCAGCTTGGGACAGCTAGCCAAAAACATTCAGTACTTC	CASSLGQLAKNIQYF
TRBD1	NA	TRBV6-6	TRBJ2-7	TGTGCCAGCAACACCCACAGTCGGGGACAGGGAGGCGAGCAGTACTTC	CASNTHSRGQGGEQYF
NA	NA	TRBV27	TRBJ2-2	TGTGCCAGCAGTCCAGCACCGGGCAGGGTGTTCGGGGAGCTGTTTTTT	CASSPAPGRVFGELFF
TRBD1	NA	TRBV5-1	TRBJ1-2	TGCGCCAGCAGCCAGCCGGGACAGGGATTCGGCGGCTACACCTTC	CASSQPGQGFGGYTF
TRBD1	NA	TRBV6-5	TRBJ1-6	TGTGCCAGCAGTTACCGCGACAGGGGACCCTACTTT	CASSYRDRGPYF